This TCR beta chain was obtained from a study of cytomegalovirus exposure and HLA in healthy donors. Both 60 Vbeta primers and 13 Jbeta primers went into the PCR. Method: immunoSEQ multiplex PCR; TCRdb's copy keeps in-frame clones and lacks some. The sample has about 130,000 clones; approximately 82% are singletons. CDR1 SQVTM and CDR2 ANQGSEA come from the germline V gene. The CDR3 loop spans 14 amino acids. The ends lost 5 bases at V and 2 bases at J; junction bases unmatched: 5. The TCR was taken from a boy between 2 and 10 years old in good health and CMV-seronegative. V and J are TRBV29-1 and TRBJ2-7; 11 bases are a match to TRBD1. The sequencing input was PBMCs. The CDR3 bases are TGCAGCGTTAGGGGACAGGGGGGAGCCTACGAGCAGTACTTC. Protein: CSVRGQGGAYEQYF.